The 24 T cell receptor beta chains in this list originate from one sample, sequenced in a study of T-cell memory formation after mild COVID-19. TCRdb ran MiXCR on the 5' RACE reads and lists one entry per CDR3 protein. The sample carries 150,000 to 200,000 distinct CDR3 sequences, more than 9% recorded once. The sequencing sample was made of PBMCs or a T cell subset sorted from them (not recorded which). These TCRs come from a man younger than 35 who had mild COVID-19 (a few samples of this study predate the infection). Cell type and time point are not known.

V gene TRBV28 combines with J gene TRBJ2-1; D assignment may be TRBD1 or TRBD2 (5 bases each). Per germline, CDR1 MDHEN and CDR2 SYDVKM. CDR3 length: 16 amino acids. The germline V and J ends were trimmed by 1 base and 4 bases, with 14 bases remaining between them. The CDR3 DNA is TGTGCCAGCAGTTTATTATCGAGGGGATCATACAATGAGCAGTTCTTC. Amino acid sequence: CASSLLSRGSYNEQFF. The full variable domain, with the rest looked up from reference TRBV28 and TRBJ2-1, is DVKVTQSSRYLVKRTGEKVFLECVQDMDHENMFWYRQDPGLGLRLIYFSYDVKMKEKGDIPEGYSVSREKKERFSLILESASTNQTSMYLCASSLLSRGSYNEQFFGPGTRLTVL.

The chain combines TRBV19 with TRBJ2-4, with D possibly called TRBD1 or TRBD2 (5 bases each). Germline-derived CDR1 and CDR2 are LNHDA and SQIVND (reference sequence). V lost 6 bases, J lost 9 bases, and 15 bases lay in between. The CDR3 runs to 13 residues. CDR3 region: CASSLPGRGIQYF. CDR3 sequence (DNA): TGTGCCAGTAGCCTTCCGGGACGGGGCATTCAGTACTTC.

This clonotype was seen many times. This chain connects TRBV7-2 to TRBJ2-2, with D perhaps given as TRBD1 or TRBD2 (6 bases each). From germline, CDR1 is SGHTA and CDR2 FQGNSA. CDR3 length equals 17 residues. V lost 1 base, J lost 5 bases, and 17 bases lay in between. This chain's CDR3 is CASSLGDFGGRTGELFF. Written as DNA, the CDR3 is TGTGCCAGCAGCTTAGGGGACTTCGGGGGCCGGACCGGGGAGCTGTTTTTT.

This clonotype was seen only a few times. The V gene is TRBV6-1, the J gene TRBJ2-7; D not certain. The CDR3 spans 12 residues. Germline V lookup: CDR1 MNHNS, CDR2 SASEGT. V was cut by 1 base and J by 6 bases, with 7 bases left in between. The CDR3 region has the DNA TGTGCCAGCAGTGAAGAAAGGCGCGAGCAGTACGTC. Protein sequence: CASSEERREQYV.

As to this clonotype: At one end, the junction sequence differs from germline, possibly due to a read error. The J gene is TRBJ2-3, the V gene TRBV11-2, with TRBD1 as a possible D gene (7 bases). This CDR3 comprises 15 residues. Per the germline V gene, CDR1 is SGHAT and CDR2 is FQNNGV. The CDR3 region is CATSPRGRGEDTQYF. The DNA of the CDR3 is TGTGCCACCAGCCCCCGGGGCAGGGGGGAAGATACGCAGTATTTT.

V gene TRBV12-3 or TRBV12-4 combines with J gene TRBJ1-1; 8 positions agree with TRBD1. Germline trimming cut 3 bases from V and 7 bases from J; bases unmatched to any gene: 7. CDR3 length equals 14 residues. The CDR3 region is CASSFGQGRVEAFF. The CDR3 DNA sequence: TGTGCCAGCAGTTTTGGACAGGGCCGAGTTGAAGCTTTCTTT.

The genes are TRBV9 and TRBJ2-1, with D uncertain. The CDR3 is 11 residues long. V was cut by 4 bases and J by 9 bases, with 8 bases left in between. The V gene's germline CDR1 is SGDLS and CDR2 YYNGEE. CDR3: CASSTDLEQFF. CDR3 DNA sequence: TGTGCCAGCAGCACCGATCTTGAGCAGTTCTTC.

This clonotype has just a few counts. This CDR3 reads CASSQRGAKETQYF. CDR3 sequence (DNA): TGTGCCAGCAGCCAACGGGGGGCCAAAGAGACCCAGTACTTC. The V and J genes are TRBV3-1 and TRBJ2-5, with D possibly TRBD2 on 7 matching bases. The germline V gene encodes CDR1 LGHDT and CDR2 YNNKEL (reference sequence). The CDR3 covers 14 residues. V was cut by 2 bases and J by 3 bases, with 10 bases left in between.

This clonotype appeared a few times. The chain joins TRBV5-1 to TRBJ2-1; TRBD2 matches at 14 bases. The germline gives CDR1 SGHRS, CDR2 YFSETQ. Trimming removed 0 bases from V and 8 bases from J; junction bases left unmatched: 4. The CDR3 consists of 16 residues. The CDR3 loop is CASSLGLAGGQDEQFF. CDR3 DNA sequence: TGCGCCAGCAGCTTGGGACTAGCGGGGGGGCAGGATGAGCAGTTCTTC. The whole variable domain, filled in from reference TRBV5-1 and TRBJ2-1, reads KAGVTQTPRYLIKTRGQQVTLSCSPISGHRSVSWYQQTPGQGLQFLFEYFSETQRNKGNFPGRFSGRQFSNSRSEMNVSTLELGDSALYLCASSLGLAGGQDEQFFGPGTRLTVL.

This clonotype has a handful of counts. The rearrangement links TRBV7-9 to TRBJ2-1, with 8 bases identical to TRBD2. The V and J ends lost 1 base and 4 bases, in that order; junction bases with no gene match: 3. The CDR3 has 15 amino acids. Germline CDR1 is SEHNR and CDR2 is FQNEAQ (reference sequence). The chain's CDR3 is CASSLGPSGYNEQFF. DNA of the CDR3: TGTGCCAGCAGCTTAGGTCCTAGCGGGTACAATGAGCAGTTCTTC.

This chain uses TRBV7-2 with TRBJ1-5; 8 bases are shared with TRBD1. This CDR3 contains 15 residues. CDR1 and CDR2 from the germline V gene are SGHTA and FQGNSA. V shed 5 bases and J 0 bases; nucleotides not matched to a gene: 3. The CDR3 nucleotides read TGTGCCAGCAGCGAGGACAGGGCTAGCAATCAGCCCCAGCATTTT. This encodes CASSEDRASNQPQHF.

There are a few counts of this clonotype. DNA of the CDR3: TGTGCCAGCAGCCCCATAGTCCGGGTATGGGGGAACACTGAAGCTTTCTTT. Its protein product is CASSPIVRVWGNTEAFF. This chain joins TRBV12-3 or TRBV12-4 and TRBJ1-1, with no clear D. CDR3 length equals 17 residues. V shed 6 bases and J shed 1 base, with 21 bases lying between them.

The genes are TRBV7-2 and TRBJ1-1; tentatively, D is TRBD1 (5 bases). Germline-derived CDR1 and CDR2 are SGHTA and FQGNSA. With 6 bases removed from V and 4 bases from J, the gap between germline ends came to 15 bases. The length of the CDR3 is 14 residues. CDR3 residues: CASSTKRGGTEAFF. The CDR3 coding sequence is TGTGCCAGCAGTACCAAGCGGGGGGGCACTGAAGCTTTCTTT. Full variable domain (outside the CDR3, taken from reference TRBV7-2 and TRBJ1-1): GAGVSQSPSNKVTEKGKDVELRCDPISGHTALYWYRQSLGQGLEFLIYFQGNSAPDKSGLPSDRFSAERTGGSVSTLTIQRTQQEDSAVYLCASSTKRGGTEAFFGQGTRLTVV.

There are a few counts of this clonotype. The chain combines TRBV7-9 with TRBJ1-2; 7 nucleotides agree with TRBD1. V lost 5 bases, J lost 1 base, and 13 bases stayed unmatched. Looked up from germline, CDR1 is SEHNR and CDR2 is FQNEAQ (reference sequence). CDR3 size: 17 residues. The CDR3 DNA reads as TGTGCCAGCAGCCCCCTCCCGGGACAGCTTTTTAACTATGGCTACACCTTC. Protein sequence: CASSPLPGQLFNYGYTF.

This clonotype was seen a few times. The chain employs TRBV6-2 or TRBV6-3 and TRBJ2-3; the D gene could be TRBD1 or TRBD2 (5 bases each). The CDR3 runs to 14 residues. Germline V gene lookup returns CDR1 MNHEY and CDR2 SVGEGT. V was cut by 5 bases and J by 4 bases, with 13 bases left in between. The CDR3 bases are TGTGCCAGCAGTGAAGTCCGGGACGCAGATACGCAGTATTTT. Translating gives CASSEVRDADTQYF.

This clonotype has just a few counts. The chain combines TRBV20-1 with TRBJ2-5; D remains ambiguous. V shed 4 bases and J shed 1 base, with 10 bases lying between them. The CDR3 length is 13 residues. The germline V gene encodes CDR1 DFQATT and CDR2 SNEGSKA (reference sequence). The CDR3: CSATRRSQETQYF. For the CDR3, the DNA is TGCAGTGCTACCAGACGGAGCCAAGAGACCCAGTACTTC.

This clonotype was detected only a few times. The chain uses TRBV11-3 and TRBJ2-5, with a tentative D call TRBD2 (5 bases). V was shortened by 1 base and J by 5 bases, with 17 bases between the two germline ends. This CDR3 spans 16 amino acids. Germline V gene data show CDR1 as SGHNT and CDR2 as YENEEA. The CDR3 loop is CASSLGSNPSGETQYF. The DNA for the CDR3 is TGTGCCAGCAGCTTAGGATCTAACCCATCGGGGGAGACCCAGTACTTC.

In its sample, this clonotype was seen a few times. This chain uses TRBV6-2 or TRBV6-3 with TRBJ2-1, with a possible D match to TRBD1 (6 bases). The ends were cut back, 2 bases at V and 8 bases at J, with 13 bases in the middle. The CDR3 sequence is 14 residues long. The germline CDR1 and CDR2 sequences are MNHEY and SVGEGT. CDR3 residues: CASSYRQVHDEQFF. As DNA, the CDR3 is TGTGCCAGCAGTTACAGACAGGTTCACGATGAGCAGTTCTTC.

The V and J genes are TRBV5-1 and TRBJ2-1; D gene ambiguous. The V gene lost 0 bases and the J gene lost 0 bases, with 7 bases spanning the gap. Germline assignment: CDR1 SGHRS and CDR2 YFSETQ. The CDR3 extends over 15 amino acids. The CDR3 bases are TGCGCCAGCAGCTTGGACGGGTTCTCCTACAATGAGCAGTTCTTC. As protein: CASSLDGFSYNEQFF.

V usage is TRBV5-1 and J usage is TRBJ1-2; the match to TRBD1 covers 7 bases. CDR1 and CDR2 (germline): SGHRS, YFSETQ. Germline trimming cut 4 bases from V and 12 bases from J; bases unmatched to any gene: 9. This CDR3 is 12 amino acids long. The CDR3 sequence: CASSPGDRPDTF. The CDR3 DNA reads TGCGCCAGCAGCCCGGGGGACAGACCGGACACCTTC. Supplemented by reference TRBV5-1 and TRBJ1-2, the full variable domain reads KAGVTQTPRYLIKTRGQQVTLSCSPISGHRSVSWYQQTPGQGLQFLFEYFSETQRNKGNFPGRFSGRQFSNSRSEMNVSTLELGDSALYLCASSPGDRPDTFGSGTRLTVV.

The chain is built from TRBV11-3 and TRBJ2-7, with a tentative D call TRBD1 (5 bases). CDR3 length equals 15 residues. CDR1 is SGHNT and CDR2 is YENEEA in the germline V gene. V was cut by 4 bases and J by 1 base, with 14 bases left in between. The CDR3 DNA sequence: TGTGCCAGCAGCTGGGGCCGGTTATCATCCTACGAGCAGTACTTC. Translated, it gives CASSWGRLSSYEQYF.

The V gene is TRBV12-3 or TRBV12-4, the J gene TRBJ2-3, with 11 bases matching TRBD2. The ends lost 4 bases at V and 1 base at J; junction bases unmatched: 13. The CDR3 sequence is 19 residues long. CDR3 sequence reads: CASSYLTRTSGRRTDTQYF. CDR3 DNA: TGTGCCAGCAGTTATCTTACTCGGACTAGCGGGCGACGCACAGATACGCAGTATTTT.

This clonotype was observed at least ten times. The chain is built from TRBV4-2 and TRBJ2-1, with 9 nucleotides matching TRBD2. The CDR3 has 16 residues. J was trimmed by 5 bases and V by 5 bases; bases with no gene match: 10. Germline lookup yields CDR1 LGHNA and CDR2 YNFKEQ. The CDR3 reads CASSSRGASGDNEQFF. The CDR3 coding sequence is TGTGCCAGCAGCTCCCGTGGGGCTAGCGGGGACAATGAGCAGTTCTTC.

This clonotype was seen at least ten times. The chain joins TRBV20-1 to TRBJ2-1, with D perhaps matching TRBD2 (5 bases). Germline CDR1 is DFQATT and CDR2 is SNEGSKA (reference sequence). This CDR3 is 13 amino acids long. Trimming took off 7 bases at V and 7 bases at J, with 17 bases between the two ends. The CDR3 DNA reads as TGCAGTGTTGGAGGCATCCCCGCGAATGAGCAGTTCTTC. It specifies CSVGGIPANEQFF.